Below, 18 T cell receptor beta chains from the same sample are listed, as sequenced in a study of cytomegalovirus exposure and HLA in healthy donors. Primers: 60 Vbeta forward and 13 Jbeta reverse. The repertoire was sequenced with immunoSEQ multiplex PCR; TCRdb's copy has only in-frame clones and lacks some. Among about 140,000 clones, around 77% were seen once, and the ten largest hold approximately 1%. Sequenced: PBMCs. The receptors were sampled from a young man in good health and CMV-seronegative.

The CDR3 loop is CATSRGRGGYNEQFF. The CDR3 DNA reads as TGTGCCACCAGCAGAGGGCGGGGGGGTTACAATGAGCAGTTCTTC. The rearrangement joins TRBV15 to TRBJ2-1, with 9 positions matching TRBD2. Germline CDR1 is LNHNV and CDR2 is YYDKDF (reference sequence). This CDR3 spans 15 amino acids. J was trimmed by 4 bases and V by 1 base; bases with no gene match: 2.

The V and J genes are TRBV5-1 and TRBJ2-3; D may be TRBD2 (6 bases). This CDR3 comprises 13 residues. Per the germline V gene, CDR1 is SGHRS and CDR2 is YFSETQ. Trimming stripped 0 bases from V and 4 bases from J, with 6 bases between. The CDR3 spells CASSLGLADTQYF. CDR3 DNA sequence: TGCGCCAGCAGCTTGGGACTAGCAGATACGCAGTATTTT.

This clone occurred a few times. The V and J genes are TRBV2 and TRBJ2-7; D not resolved. The CDR3 runs 13 residues. Per the germline V gene, CDR1 is SNHLY and CDR2 is FYNNEI. Trimming removed 3 bases from V and 2 bases from J, with 8 bases in between. Here the CDR3 reads CASSENSPYEQYF. CDR3 coding DNA: TGTGCCAGCAGTGAGAACAGTCCCTACGAGCAGTACTTC.

In regard to this clone: This sample includes further DNA sequences coding for the same CDR3. The V gene is TRBV4-3, the J gene TRBJ2-1; no reliable D call. Germline V gene lookup returns CDR1 LGHNA and CDR2 YSLEER. Trimming cost V 1 base and J 4 bases, with 5 bases left between them. This CDR3 region has 13 residues. The CDR3 protein is CASSQGLYNEQFF. In DNA form, the CDR3 reads TGCGCCAGCAGCCAAGGTCTATACAATGAGCAGTTCTTC.

V gene TRBV19 combines with J gene TRBJ2-6; tentatively, D is TRBD2 (6 bases). Germline V gene data show CDR1 as LNHDA and CDR2 as SQIVND (reference sequence). Trimming cost V 7 bases and J 3 bases, with 16 bases left between them. The CDR3 extends over 16 amino acids. In DNA, the CDR3 is TGTGCCAGTACCCGGGCCCGGGAGTATGGGGCCAACGTCCTGACTTTC. Residues: CASTRAREYGANVLTF.

In this sample, this clone turned up once. The genes are TRBV9 and TRBJ2-2; 12 bases are a match to TRBD2. J gave up 7 bases and V 5 bases, and 9 bases lay outside the gene matches. The CDR3 length is 16 residues. The V gene's germline CDR1 is SGDLS and CDR2 YYNGEE. The CDR3 region is CASSESGLAGHGELFF. CDR3 DNA sequence: TGTGCCAGCAGTGAATCGGGACTAGCGGGTCACGGGGAGCTGTTTTTT.

The chain is built from TRBV5-1 and TRBJ2-3; 9 bases agree with TRBD2. After removal of 1 base from V and 4 bases from J, the junction contained 4 bases not matched to a gene. The CDR3 has 15 amino acids. Germline loops: CDR1 SGHRS, CDR2 YFSETQ. The CDR3 DNA sequence: TGCGCCAGCAGCTTGCTTGCGGGGGGGGCAGATACGCAGTATTTT. Encoded protein: CASSLLAGGADTQYF.

The CDR3 DNA reads as TGTGCCAGCAGTGTGTGGGGCCGCTACCCCTACAATGAGCAGTTCTTC. This translates into CASSVWGRYPYNEQFF. The chain carries TRBV6-1 and TRBJ2-1; maybe TRBD1 (5 bases). In germline, CDR1 is MNHNS, CDR2 SASEGT. The CDR3 has 16 residues. Trimming stripped 4 bases from V and 2 bases from J, with 15 bases between.

V usage is TRBV5-1 and J usage is TRBJ1-1; 7 bases agree with TRBD1. The CDR3 totals 14 residues. CDR1 and CDR2 from the germline V gene are SGHRS and YFSETQ. Trimming at V came to 4 bases and at J to 1 base, leaving 4 bases not matched to a gene. CDR3 in DNA: TGCGCCAGCAGCAAGGACAGGCCGAACACTGAAGCTTTCTTT. It specifies CASSKDRPNTEAFF.

This sequence joins TRBV4-3 and TRBJ2-7; 9 bases line up with TRBD1. Germline trimming cut 0 bases from V and 4 bases from J; bases unmatched to any gene: 10. Germline V CDR1 and CDR2: LGHNA, YSLEER. The CDR3 is 17 amino acids. CDR3 sequence: CASSQDSTGTGTYEQYF. The CDR3 DNA sequence: TGCGCCAGCAGCCAAGATTCAACCGGGACAGGGACATACGAGCAGTACTTC.

In the case of this clone: The junction and the germline gene differ at one end; a read error may be behind it. This chain joins TRBV7-9 and TRBJ2-2; no clear D gene. Germline V gene lookup returns CDR1 SEHNR and CDR2 FQNEAQ (reference sequence). This CDR3 comprises 15 residues. The CDR3 protein is CSSSLVRANTGELFF. CDR3 DNA sequence: TGTTCCAGCAGCTTAGTCCGGGCGAACACCGGGGAGCTGTTTTTT.

The V and J genes are TRBV7-2 and TRBJ1-2, with 10 bases that match TRBD1. Germline V gene sequence: CDR1 SGHTA, CDR2 FQGNSA. This CDR3 is 14 amino acids long. J gave up 8 bases and V 5 bases, and 8 bases lay outside the gene matches. The DNA of the CDR3 is TGTGCCAGCAGCCGCCGACAGGGGGCGGAGGGCTACACCTTC. Encoded protein: CASSRRQGAEGYTF.

The V gene is TRBV6-6, the J gene TRBJ2-7, with D tentatively TRBD1 (6 bases). This CDR3 has 14 amino acids. Germline CDR1 MNHNY, CDR2 SVGAGI (reference sequence). V was clipped by 6 bases and J by 3 bases, with 15 bases between them. The CDR3 region is CASSPRGYSYEQYF. CDR3 nucleotide sequence: TGTGCCAGCAGCCCCAGGGGTTACAGCTACGAGCAGTACTTC.

The sample holds one count of this clone. The chain employs TRBV14 and TRBJ1-1; D might be TRBD1 (6 bases). Trimming removed 4 bases at V and 2 bases at J, with 20 bases between. From germline, CDR1 is SGHDN and CDR2 FVKESK. This CDR3 has 17 amino acids. The CDR3 region has the DNA TGTGCCAGCAGCCCCCTCAGGGGTAGGAGGCGAAACACTGAAGCTTTCTTT. This gives the protein CASSPLRGRRRNTEAFF.

This rearrangement joins TRBV6-1 to TRBJ1-2, with TRBD1 matching over 8 bases. There are 17 residues in the CDR3. The V and J ends lost 2 bases and 5 bases, in that order; junction bases with no gene match: 13. Germline V gives CDR1 MNHNS, CDR2 SASEGT. This chain's CDR3 is CASSEPSNSQGAYGYTF. The CDR3 nucleotides read TGTGCCAGCAGTGAACCCTCCAATTCCCAGGGGGCTTATGGCTACACCTTC.

Comment on this clone: At one of its ends the junction is not consistent with the germline gene, which may arise from a read error. The chain combines TRBV5-4 with TRBJ2-2, with D possibly being TRBD2 (5 bases). Germline V CDR1 and CDR2: SGHNT, YYREEE (reference sequence). The CDR3 is 15 residues long. CDR3 sequence (DNA): TGTGTCAGCAGCTTGTCCCGGGCGGGCACCGGGGAGCTGTTTTTT. Its translation is CVSSLSRAGTGELFF. The full variable domain, rest sourced from reference TRBV5-4 and TRBJ2-2, is ETGVTQSPTHLIKTRGQQVTLRCSSQSGHNTVSWYQQALGQGPQFIFQYYREEENGRGNFPPRFSGLQFPNYSSELNVNALELDDSALYLCVSSLSRAGTGELFFGEGSRLTVL.

The sample holds a few counts of this clone. The chain is built from TRBV18 and TRBJ1-1; 9 bases fit TRBD1. The CDR3 has 16 amino acids. The ends lost 6 bases at V and 0 bases at J; junction bases unmatched: 8. CDR1 is KGHSH and CDR2 is LQKENI in the germline V gene. CDR3 DNA: TGTGCCAGCTCCCGAACGACAGGGGGTATGAACACTGAAGCTTTCTTT. Its translation is CASSRTTGGMNTEAFF.

This chain links TRBV7-2 with TRBJ2-1; the match to TRBD2 covers 13 bases. From germline, CDR1 is SGHTA and CDR2 FQGNSA. The CDR3 loop spans 16 amino acids. J gave up 9 bases and V 1 base, and 6 bases lay outside the gene matches. CDR3 sequence reads: CASSLGTSGGRGEQFF. CDR3 bases: TGTGCCAGCAGCTTAGGGACTAGCGGGGGTCGGGGTGAGCAGTTCTTC.